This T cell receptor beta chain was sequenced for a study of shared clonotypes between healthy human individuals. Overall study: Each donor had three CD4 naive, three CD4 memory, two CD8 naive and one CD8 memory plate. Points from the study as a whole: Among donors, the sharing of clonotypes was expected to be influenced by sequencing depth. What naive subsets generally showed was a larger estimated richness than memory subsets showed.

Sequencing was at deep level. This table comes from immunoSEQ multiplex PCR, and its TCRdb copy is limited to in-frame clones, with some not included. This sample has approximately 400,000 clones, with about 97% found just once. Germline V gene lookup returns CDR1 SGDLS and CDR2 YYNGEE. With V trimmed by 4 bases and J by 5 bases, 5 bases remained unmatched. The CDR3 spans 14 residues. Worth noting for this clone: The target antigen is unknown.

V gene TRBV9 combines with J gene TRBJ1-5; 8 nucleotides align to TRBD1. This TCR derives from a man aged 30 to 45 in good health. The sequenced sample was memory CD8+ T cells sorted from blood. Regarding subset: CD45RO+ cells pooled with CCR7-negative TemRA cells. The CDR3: CASSFGQGDQPQHF. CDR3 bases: TGTGCCAGCAGCTTCGGACAGGGCGATCAGCCCCAGCATTTT.